Following are 8 T cell receptor beta chains from one sample sequenced in a study of OX40 agonist ivuxolimab in advanced cancers. Method: immunoSEQ multiplex PCR; TCRdb's copy keeps in-frame clones and lacks some. This repertoire shows 54,000 or so clones, nearly 85% found once; its top ten account for 2% to 2.5%. Sequencing was performed on CD4+ or CD8+ T cells sorted from blood, taken in a trial of the OX40 agonist ivuxolimab. The receptors shown here come from an adult with an advanced solid tumor such as melanoma, head and neck, liver or kidney cancer.

This chain joins TRBV28 and TRBJ1-1; D may be TRBD1 (6 bases). The CDR3 runs to 13 residues. In germline, CDR1 is MDHEN, CDR2 SYDVKM. With 10 bases removed from V and 0 bases from J, the gap between germline ends came to 12 bases. DNA for the CDR3: TGTGCCACCCTCGGACAGATGAACACTGAAGCTTTCTTT. This gives the protein CATLGQMNTEAFF.

The chain uses TRBV28 and TRBJ2-5, with 9 bases identical to TRBD1. Germline V gene sequence: CDR1 MDHEN, CDR2 SYDVKM. The CDR3 extends over 17 amino acids. After removal of 4 bases from V and 3 bases from J, the junction contained 12 bases not matched to a gene. The DNA for the CDR3 is TGTGCCAGCAGTTCCCCTTTCACAGGGGGCGCGAAAGAGACCCAGTACTTC. Its protein product is CASSSPFTGGAKETQYF.

This chain links TRBV4-2 with TRBJ2-7; possibly TRBD1 for D (6 bases). From germline, CDR1 is LGHNA and CDR2 YNFKEQ. This CDR3 region has 13 residues. Trimming stripped 3 bases from V and 5 bases from J, with 11 bases between. The CDR3 DNA reads as TGTGCCAGCAGCCAGATAGCAGGGGACGAGCAGTACTTC. Encoded protein: CASSQIAGDEQYF.

The genes are TRBV9 and TRBJ1-2; D ambiguous. The CDR3 consists of 14 residues. The germline V and J ends were trimmed by 4 bases and 0 bases, with 10 bases remaining between them. Germline assignment: CDR1 SGDLS and CDR2 YYNGEE. Written as DNA, the CDR3 is TGTGCCAGCAGCCCTACTATGGCTAACTATGGCTACACCTTC. Protein product: CASSPTMANYGYTF.

J is TRBJ1-4 and V is TRBV27; D is possibly TRBD1 (6 bases). CDR3 length equals 17 residues. Trimming removed 1 base at V and 7 bases at J, with 19 bases between. Germline V gene sequence: CDR1 MNHEY, CDR2 SMNVEV (reference sequence). The CDR3 coding sequence is TGTGCCAGCAGTTTATGGGGTAGGGGGGGCAAGGGTGAAAAACTGTTTTTT. Protein sequence: CASSLWGRGGKGEKLFF.

The chain uses TRBV10-3 and TRBJ2-5; D tentatively reads TRBD1 or TRBD2 (6 bases each). The J call may be faulty, since TRBJ2-7 better matches the DNA end. Germline assignment: CDR1 ENHRY and CDR2 SYGVKD. The length of the CDR3 is 13 residues. For the CDR3, the DNA is TGTGCCATCAGCGGGGGCGACGGGTACGAGCAGTACTTC. Translating gives CAISGGDGYEQYF.

On this clone itself: The same CDR3 arises from other DNA sequences in this sample as well. The chain carries TRBV5-1 and TRBJ1-4, with 11 bases matching TRBD1. Germline loops: CDR1 SGHRS, CDR2 YFSETQ. V shed 3 bases and J 7 bases; nucleotides not matched to a gene: 2. CDR3 length: 14 residues. CDR3 DNA sequence: TGCGCCAGCAGCTCAGGGACAGGGGGTGAAAAACTGTTTTTT. It yields the protein CASSSGTGGEKLFF. Together with reference TRBV5-1 and TRBJ1-4, the CDR3 gives the full variable domain: KAGVTQTPRYLIKTRGQQVTLSCSPISGHRSVSWYQQTPGQGLQFLFEYFSETQRNKGNFPGRFSGRQFSNSRSEMNVSTLELGDSALYLCASSSGTGGEKLFFGSGTQLSVL.

This chain links TRBV5-1 with TRBJ1-2; tentatively, D is TRBD1 (5 bases). V was cut by 9 bases and J by 4 bases, with 13 bases left in between. The CDR3 extends over 12 amino acids. Germline V CDR1 and CDR2: SGHRS, YFSETQ. The CDR3 DNA is TGCGCCACTAGAAGTGGGGGCTATGGCTACACCTTC. Amino acids: CATRSGGYGYTF.